The 3 T cell receptor beta chains presented below share a single source sample, sequenced in a study of vaccination effects on CD4 cells after COVID-19. Sequencing followed a ViraFEST assay step that expanded antigen-specific CD4+ T cells with viral peptide pools. The authors isolated CD4+ T cells after around 10 days of culture. No antigens are known for them. Sequencing used immunoSEQ multiplex PCR; TCRdb keeps in-frame clones, though not all of them. This table holds about 79,000 clones, approximately 81% found once. The material sequenced was CD4+ T cells from PBMCs cultured with HCoV-229E spike peptides, taken before COVID-19 vaccination. The receptors shown here come from a human donor who received a COVID-19 vaccine.

This chain uses TRBV6-1 with TRBJ2-1; possibly TRBD2 for D (6 bases). CDR3 length: 17 residues. V shed 6 bases and J shed 4 bases, with 22 bases lying between them. The germline V gene has CDR1 MNHNS and CDR2 SASEGT. The CDR3: CASRETGRGSRYNEQFF. The CDR3 DNA follows: TGTGCCAGCAGGGAAACGGGACGGGGGAGTCGGTACAATGAGCAGTTCTTC.

The chain recombines TRBV19 with TRBJ2-3, with 8 bases aligning to TRBD2. This CDR3 has 16 amino acids. The germline V gene has CDR1 LNHDA and CDR2 SQIVND (reference sequence). V was clipped by 3 bases and J by 2 bases; unmatched bases: 7. In DNA form, the CDR3 reads TGTGCCAGTAGTATGTTTTCCGGGGGGGACACAGATACGCAGTATTTT. It yields the protein CASSMFSGGDTDTQYF.

This rearrangement joins TRBV9 to TRBJ1-3; D gene uncertain. Germline V gives CDR1 SGDLS, CDR2 YYNGEE. CDR3 length equals 15 residues. Deletions cut 1 base from V and 2 bases from J, with 10 bases between. CDR3 residues: CASSVLGLPGNTIYF. DNA for the CDR3: TGTGCCAGCAGCGTATTGGGTTTGCCTGGAAACACCATATATTTT.